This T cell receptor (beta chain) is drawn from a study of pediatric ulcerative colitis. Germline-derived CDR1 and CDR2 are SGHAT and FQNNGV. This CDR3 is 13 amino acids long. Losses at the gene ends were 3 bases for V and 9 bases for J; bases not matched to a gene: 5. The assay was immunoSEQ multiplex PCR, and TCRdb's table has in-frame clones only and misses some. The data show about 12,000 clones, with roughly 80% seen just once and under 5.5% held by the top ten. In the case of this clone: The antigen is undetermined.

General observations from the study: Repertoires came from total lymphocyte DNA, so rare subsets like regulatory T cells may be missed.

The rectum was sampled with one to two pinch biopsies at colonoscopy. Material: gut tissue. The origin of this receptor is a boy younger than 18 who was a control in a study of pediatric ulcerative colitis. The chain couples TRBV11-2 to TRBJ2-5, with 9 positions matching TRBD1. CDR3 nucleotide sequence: TGTGCCAGCAGCTTTACAGGGGGCGAGGCCCAGTACTTC. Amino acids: CASSFTGGEAQYF.